Here is one T cell receptor (beta chain) with its context. Its cognate antigen is unknown. The V gene end was trimmed by 0 bases and the J gene end by 6 bases; junction bases not matched to a gene: 3. This CDR3 is built from 14 residues. The germline gives CDR1 SGDLS, CDR2 YYNGEE. This sample was included in a study of cytomegalovirus exposure and HLA in healthy donors. Primers for the PCR totalled 60 Vbeta and 13 Jbeta. TCRdb's copy holds only in-frame clones and misses some; the assay was immunoSEQ multiplex PCR. The sample holds 80,000 or so clones, roughly 78% seen once. Study-wide findings and caveats: Indistinguishability led to the exclusion of some V segments, TRBV6-2 and TRBV6-3 included.

This chain links TRBV9 with TRBJ2-4; 7 bases are a match to TRBD2. The clonotype originates from a man in his forties in good health and CMV-seronegative. Sequencing was done on a sample of PBMCs. This chain's CDR3 is CASSVEGRGNIQYF. DNA for the CDR3: TGTGCCAGCAGCGTAGAAGGGAGGGGAAACATTCAGTACTTC.